Below are 9 T cell receptor beta chains sequenced from a single sample in a study of T cell repertoires in aging, cancer and after chemotherapy. Peripheral blood genomic DNA, not sorted cells or RNA, was the template. TRB rearrangements spanning V, D and J were amplified using mixed TRB-A/B primers. TCRdb re-analysed the multiplex PCR reads in MiXCR, keeping a single row per CDR3 protein. This table holds several thousand distinct CDR3 sequences, 53% found once. Material for sequencing was blood. Receptors were obtained from a human donor with a solid tumor.

This clonotype was counted between two and nine times. CDR3 sequence (DNA): TGCAGCGTTTATACAGGGGAGACTGAAGCTTTCTTT. Protein: CSVYTGETEAFF. This chain joins TRBV29-1 and TRBJ1-1; 7 positions match TRBD1. The CDR3 is 12 residues long. The J segment lost 5 bases and the V segment lost 5 bases, leaving 5 bases of the junction unmatched. CDR1 is SQVTM, CDR2 ANQGSEA, per germline.

CDR3 bases: TGTGCCAGCAGCTTTGTTCGCGGACAGCCTGGAGGAAACACCATATATTTT. Encoded protein: CASSFVRGQPGGNTIYF. V is TRBV11-2 and J is TRBJ1-3, with D possibly TRBD1 on 6 matching bases. The CDR3 is 17 residues long. V gave up 3 bases and J gave up 4 bases, with 19 bases separating them. Germline V gene sequence: CDR1 SGHAT, CDR2 FQNNGV.

In this sample, this clonotype turned up a few times. This sequence joins TRBV10-3 and TRBJ2-7; TRBD1 aligns across 8 bases. The junction had 4 bases not matched to a gene; V was cut back by 6 bases and J by 3 bases. Germline V CDR1 and CDR2: ENHRY, SYGVKD. This CDR3 has 13 amino acids. The CDR3 loop is CAIRTGQVYEQYF. The DNA of the CDR3 is TGTGCCATCAGGACGGGACAGGTCTACGAGCAGTACTTC.

A single count supports this clonotype. The chain employs TRBV30 and TRBJ2-3, with a tentative D call TRBD2 (6 bases). Deletions cut 1 base from V and 1 base from J, with 12 bases between. CDR3 length: 15 residues. Germline loops: CDR1 GTSNPN, CDR2 SVGIG (reference sequence). CDR3 coding DNA: TGTGCCTGGAGTGCGGACGAGCGGGGCACAGATACGCAGTATTTT. Translating gives CAWSADERGTDTQYF.

Here the CDR3 DNA reads TGTGCCAGCTCACCAACAGGGCAAGGTGGGCAGTACTTC. Protein: CASSPTGQGGQYF. The chain recombines TRBV18 with TRBJ2-7; TRBD1 might be the D (6 bases). Trimming took 2 bases from V and 9 from J, leaving 14 bases between them. The CDR3 contains 13 residues. Germline V CDR1 and CDR2: KGHSH, LQKENI.

This clonotype was observed a single time. This chain uses TRBV20-1 with TRBJ1-2; no clear D gene. The germline CDR1 and CDR2 sequences are DFQATT and SNEGSKA (reference sequence). Trimming took off 1 base at V and 7 bases at J, with 7 bases between the two ends. This CDR3 comprises 11 residues. CDR3 sequence reads: CSARGPRGYTF. As DNA, the CDR3 is TGCAGTGCTAGAGGTCCCCGTGGCTACACCTTC.

The chain is built from TRBV5-5 and TRBJ1-2; D remains unclear. The CDR3 consists of 15 residues. Trimming left V 3 bases short and J 4 bases short, with 16 bases between. Germline V CDR1 and CDR2: SGHKS, YYEKEE (reference sequence). The CDR3 protein is CASSYWLGGPYGYTF. CDR3 nucleotide sequence: TGTGCCAGCAGCTACTGGCTCGGAGGACCCTATGGCTACACCTTC.

The chain combines TRBV7-6 with TRBJ2-7; D uncertain. Per the germline V gene, CDR1 is SGHVS and CDR2 is FNYEAQ. CDR3 length: 14 amino acids. Trimming removed 1 base from V and 0 bases from J, with 7 bases in between. In nucleotides, the CDR3 is TGTGCCAGCAGCTTAGTTGGGGACTCCTACGAGCAGTACTTC. It encodes CASSLVGDSYEQYF.

The V and J genes are TRBV6-1 and TRBJ1-1; no clear D. The CDR3 length is 15 residues. Germline-derived CDR1 and CDR2 are MNHNS and SASEGT. Trimming stripped 4 bases from V and 4 bases from J, with 16 bases between. The CDR3 nucleotides are TGTGCCAGCAGTGTGAATTTAGCCTCGGCCACTGAAGCTTTCTTT. Amino acid sequence: CASSVNLASATEAFF.